The 13 T cell receptor beta chains below all came from one sample that was sequenced in a study of control samples from healthy donors and cancer patients (dated by TCRdb to the early 2020s). To prepare the library, the immunoSEQ multiplex PCR assay was applied. The table comes from immuneACCESS by way of TCRdb, which keeps in-frame sequences with V and J called. Part of the clones is missing from these tables; in studies checked, under half for an unresolved V gene and the rest for unknown reasons. A total of approximately 100,000 clones appear in this sample, around nine tenths of them only once. In total, the top ten clones hold about 18% of the sample. Sequencing was carried out using PBMCs. The receptors were gathered from a man in his sixties with lung cancer.

The chain links TRBV5-4 to TRBJ2-2; D could derive from TRBD1 or TRBD2 (6 bases each). V lost 4 bases and J lost 4, with 17 bases in between. Germline CDR1 SGHNT, CDR2 YYREEE (reference sequence). This CDR3 is 16 amino acids long. CDR3 DNA sequence: TGTGCCAGCAGCCCTCCGGGGGCCGGGGCCACCGGGGAGCTGTTTTTT. Residues: CASSPPGAGATGELFF. Full variable domain (outside the CDR3, taken from reference TRBV5-4 and TRBJ2-2): ETGVTQSPTHLIKTRGQQVTLRCSSQSGHNTVSWYQQALGQGPQFIFQYYREEENGRGNFPPRFSGLQFPNYSSELNVNALELDDSALYLCASSPPGAGATGELFFGEGSRLTVL.

This chain uses TRBV3-1 (or the pseudogene TRBV3-2) with TRBJ1-2; 7 nucleotides align to TRBD1. J was trimmed by 5 bases and V by 1 base; bases with no gene match: 7. The CDR3 totals 15 residues. Germline CDR1 LGHDT, CDR2 YNNKEL (reference sequence). The CDR3 here is CASSQGRGDLYGYTF. CDR3 coding DNA: TGTGCCAGCAGCCAAGGCAGGGGGGATCTTTATGGCTACACCTTC.

The CDR3 sequence is CASSEIGTDTQYF. The CDR3 coding sequence is TGCGCCAGCAGTGAGATTGGCACAGATACGCAGTATTTT. The genes are TRBV10-1 and TRBJ2-3; D uncertain. The CDR3 is made up of 13 amino acids. V gave up 2 bases and J gave up 1 base, with 4 bases separating them. Per germline, CDR1 WNHNN and CDR2 SYGVQD (reference sequence).

V usage is TRBV19 and J usage is TRBJ2-1; 8 positions match TRBD1. This CDR3 is 14 amino acids long. Germline V gene lookup returns CDR1 LNHDA and CDR2 SQIVND (reference sequence). V lost 8 bases to trimming and J lost 0 bases; unmatched junction nucleotides: 3. The CDR3 DNA is TGTGCCAGTCAAGACAGGGGCTCCTACAATGAGCAGTTCTTC. As protein: CASQDRGSYNEQFF.

This chain connects TRBV5-1 to TRBJ1-4; 7 nucleotides align to TRBD1. Germline CDR1 is SGHRS and CDR2 is YFSETQ. CDR3 length: 16 amino acids. Trimming removed 2 bases from V and 0 bases from J; junction bases left unmatched: 4. The CDR3 reads CASSFAGGATNEKLFF. As DNA, the CDR3 is TGCGCCAGCAGCTTTGCAGGGGGAGCAACTAATGAAAAACTGTTTTTT. Complete variable domain (other parts from reference TRBV5-1 and TRBJ1-4): KAGVTQTPRYLIKTRGQQVTLSCSPISGHRSVSWYQQTPGQGLQFLFEYFSETQRNKGNFPGRFSGRQFSNSRSEMNVSTLELGDSALYLCASSFAGGATNEKLFFGSGTQLSVL.

V gene TRBV7-9 combines with J gene TRBJ2-1, with TRBD2 matching over 12 bases. The germline V gene has CDR1 SEHNR and CDR2 FQNEAQ (reference sequence). The CDR3 sequence is 16 residues long. With V trimmed by 8 bases and J by 8 bases, 13 bases remained unmatched. CDR3 nucleotides: TGTGCCAGCCCCAGTCCTAGCGGGGGGGCGAGGGATGAGCAGTTCTTC. It translates to CASPSPSGGARDEQFF. The full variable domain, rest sourced from reference TRBV7-9 and TRBJ2-1, is DTGVSQNPRHKITKRGQNVTFRCDPISEHNRLYWYRQTLGQGPEFLTYFQNEAQLEKSRLLSDRFSAERPKGSFSTLEIQRTEQGDSAMYLCASPSPSGGARDEQFFGPGTRLTVL.

A remark on this clone: Germline and junction disagree at one end, which may indicate a read error. Other DNA sequences in the same sample also yield this CDR3. V is TRBV3-1 (or the pseudogene TRBV3-2) and J is TRBJ1-2; 11 bases are a match to TRBD1. The CDR3 covers 14 residues. The V gene's germline CDR1 is LGHDT and CDR2 YNNKEL (reference sequence). The CDR3 DNA reads as TGTGCCAGCAGCCCCGGGACAGGGGGTTTCGGCTACACTTTC. Translating gives CASSPGTGGFGYTF.

The chain recombines TRBV7-2 with TRBJ1-2, with TRBD1 as a possible D gene (5 bases). The CDR3 loop spans 15 amino acids. Trimming shortened V by 1 base and J by 1 base, and 10 bases separated the two germline ends. The V gene's germline CDR1 is SGHTA and CDR2 FQGNSA. CDR3 sequence: CASSLVTDSNYGYTF. CDR3 DNA: TGTGCCAGCAGCTTAGTGACAGACAGTAACTATGGCTACACCTTC.

The chain employs TRBV29-1 and TRBJ1-2; 9 nucleotides agree with TRBD1. Trimming took 7 bases from V and 5 from J; bases not matched to a gene: 5. The CDR3 totals 12 residues. CDR1 and CDR2 from the germline V gene are SQVTM and ANQGSEA. This CDR3 reads CSDGTGKYGYTF. The CDR3 DNA is TGCAGCGACGGGACAGGGAAGTATGGCTACACCTTC.

The chain links TRBV18 to TRBJ1-2; D possibly corresponds to TRBD1 (6 bases). With 7 bases removed from V and 7 bases from J, the gap between germline ends came to 19 bases. Germline CDR1 is KGHSH and CDR2 is LQKENI. The CDR3 extends over 14 amino acids. In nucleotides, the CDR3 is TGTGCCAGCTACGGAACCGGGACAAACGGTGGCTACACCTTC. Its translation: CASYGTGTNGGYTF.

The genes are TRBV5-6 and TRBJ2-5, with 13 positions matching TRBD2. The CDR3 has 16 residues. Unmatched junction bases numbered 5, after V lost 1 base and J lost 5 bases. From germline, CDR1 is SGHDT and CDR2 YYEEEE. The chain's CDR3 is CASSLTSGGAVETQYF. The CDR3 DNA reads TGTGCCAGCAGCTTGACTAGCGGGGGGGCTGTGGAGACCCAGTACTTC. Complete variable domain (other parts from reference TRBV5-6 and TRBJ2-5): DAGVTQSPTHLIKTRGQQVTLRCSPKSGHDTVSWYQQALGQGPQFIFQYYEEEERQRGNFPDRFSGHQFPNYSSELNVNALLLGDSALYLCASSLTSGGAVETQYFGPGTRLLVL.

CDR3 loop: CASSLPGQGLTGELFF. The DNA of the CDR3 is TGCGCCAGCAGCCTACCGGGACAGGGACTCACCGGGGAGCTGTTTTTT. The genes are TRBV4-1 and TRBJ2-2; 9 bases are shared with TRBD1. The CDR3 covers 16 residues. The V segment lost 4 bases and the J segment 4 bases; nucleotides outside the gene matches: 7. Germline V CDR1 and CDR2: MGHRA, YSYEKL.

Regarding this clone: One end of the junction varies from germline; a read error may be responsible. The chain recombines TRBV29-1 with TRBJ1-1; D unresolved. Germline V gives CDR1 SQVTM, CDR2 ANQGSEA. The CDR3 totals 8 residues. CDR3 nucleotides: TGCAGCGTCCCCGGGCTGTACTTT. It encodes CSVPGLYF. Based on the CDR3 plus reference TRBV29-1 and TRBJ1-1, the full variable domain is SAVISQKPSRDICQRGTSLTIQCQVDSQVTMMFWYRQQPGQSLTLIATANQGSEATYESGFVIDKFPISRPNLTFSTLTVSNMSPEDSSIYLCSVPGLYFGQGTRLTVV.